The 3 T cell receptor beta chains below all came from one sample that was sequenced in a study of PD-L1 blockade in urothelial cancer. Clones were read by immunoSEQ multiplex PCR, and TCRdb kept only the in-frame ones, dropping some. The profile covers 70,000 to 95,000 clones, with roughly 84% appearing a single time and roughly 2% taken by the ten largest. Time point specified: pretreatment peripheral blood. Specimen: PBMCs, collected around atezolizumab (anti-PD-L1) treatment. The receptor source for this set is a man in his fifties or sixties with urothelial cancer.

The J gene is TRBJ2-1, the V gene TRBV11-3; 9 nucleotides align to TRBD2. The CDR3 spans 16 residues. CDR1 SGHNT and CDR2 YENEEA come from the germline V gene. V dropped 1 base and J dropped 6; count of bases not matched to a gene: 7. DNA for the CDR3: TGTGCCAGCAGCTTAGTTGCGGGAGGGCCCGTCAATGAGCAGTTCTTC. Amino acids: CASSLVAGGPVNEQFF.

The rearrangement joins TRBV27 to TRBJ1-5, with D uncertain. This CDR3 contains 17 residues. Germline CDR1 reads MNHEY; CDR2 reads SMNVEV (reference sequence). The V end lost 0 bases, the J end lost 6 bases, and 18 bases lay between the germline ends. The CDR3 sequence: CASSLSGLDWVGQPQHF. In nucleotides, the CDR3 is TGTGCCAGCAGTTTATCGGGTCTGGACTGGGTTGGTCAGCCCCAGCATTTT.

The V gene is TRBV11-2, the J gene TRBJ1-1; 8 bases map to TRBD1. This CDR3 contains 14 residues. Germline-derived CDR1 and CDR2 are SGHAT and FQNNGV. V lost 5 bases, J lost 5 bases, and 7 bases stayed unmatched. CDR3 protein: CASSADRGSTEAFF. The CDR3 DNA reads TGTGCCAGCAGCGCCGACAGGGGTAGTACTGAAGCTTTCTTT.